The rows below give T cell receptor beta chains drawn from one sample of a study of shared clonotypes between healthy human individuals. Using immunoSEQ multiplex PCR, the repertoire was profiled, and TCRdb retains in-frame clones only, with some absent. The sample has 950,000 to 1,100,000 clones, roughly 74% seen once. Input material: memory CD4+ T cells from PBMCs. The receptors shown here come from a man younger than 30 in good health. Some clones in this sample may be carry-over from other donors' samples. Both conserved end residues are part of each CDR3. Fields, in order: V gene, CDR3 protein.

V: TRBV7-9
CDR3: CASSSGTGELFF

V: TRBV19
CDR3: CASSITRGYEQYF

V: TRBV19
CDR3: CASRPAEVSYEQYF

V: TRBV5-1
CDR3: CASSPASWGLNTEAFF

V: TRBV4-2
CDR3: CASRENGQDTEAFF

V: TRBV19
CDR3: CASKRGLIPGLSMGDTQYF

V: TRBV28
CDR3: CASSSRRTSSYNEQFF

V: TRBV5-5
CDR3: CASSSVTNEKLFF

V: TRBV18
CDR3: CASSPMGSGSGNEQFF

V: TRBV15
CDR3: CATSRDDARELNTGELFF

V: TRBV10-2
CDR3: CASMGGVNTEAFF

V: TRBV4-1
CDR3: CASSQAGTSVTDTQYF

V: TRBV5-4
CDR3: CASSPGTQSNQPQHF

V: TRBV4-1
CDR3: CASTADRGSVGYTF

V: TRBV30
CDR3: CAWSPGGSQPRHF

V: TRBV7-9
CDR3: CASSYGQYEQYF

V: TRBV10-1
CDR3: CASSVRVPGELFF

V: TRBV7-3
CDR3: CASSSHRGNYNEQFF

V: TRBV5-1
CDR3: CASSLGQGIYEQYF

V: TRBV7-6
CDR3: CASSYQPNTEAFF

V: TRBV5-6
CDR3: CASSLRVGDYEQYF

V: TRBV11-2
CDR3: CASSQIAQRETQYF

V: TRBV5-1
CDR3: CASSWDRGSTGELFF

V: TRBV9
CDR3: CASSALGGYNEQFF

V: TRBV6-1
CDR3: CASKVVGFYNSPLHF

V: TRBV29-1
CDR3: CSVSGDSYGYTF

V: TRBV5-5
CDR3: CASSLVGQGIQPQHF

V: TRBV7-8
CDR3: CASSRTSSSDYEQYF

V: TRBV11-3
CDR3: CASSFGGGTGERYF

V: TRBV4-1
CDR3: CASSQGYSGNQPQHF

V: TRBV29-1
CDR3: CSVAPGAYNEQFF

V: TRBV2
CDR3: CASSGQTYEQHF

V: TRBV19
CDR3: CASTNRDRANEQYF

V: TRBV7-9
CDR3: CASSLAGSSLLPQYF

V: TRBV5-1
CDR3: CASSLGLAGVTDTQYF

V: TRBV9
CDR3: CASSTLARGVGGYTF

V: TRBV5-1
CDR3: CASSLGISGQGIYEQYF

V: TRBV28
CDR3: CASSSPGKSYGYTF

V: TRBV7-2
CDR3: CASSSGTDGSEQYF

V: TRBV15
CDR3: CATSRDGGPYYEQYF

V: TRBV11-3
CDR3: CASSLWWGTEAFF

V: TRBV7-9
CDR3: CASITWGRQNTEAFF

V: TRBV11-2
CDR3: CASSSDGASYNEQFF

V: TRBV5-6
CDR3: CASGWEKRYF

V: TRBV6-5
CDR3: CASSGDRFREQYF

V: TRBV6-5
CDR3: CASSGETQYF

V: TRBV11-3
CDR3: CASSLTSASTGELFF

V: TRBV10-3
CDR3: CAISATGTSNQPQHF

V: TRBV5-1
CDR3: CASSPIGRAPEAFF

V: TRBV6-5
CDR3: CARSPSGNEKLFF